Below are 6 T cell receptor beta chains sequenced from a single sample in a study of PD-L1 blockade in urothelial cancer. Using immunoSEQ multiplex PCR, the repertoire was profiled, and TCRdb retains in-frame clones only, with some absent. In the table there are some 51,000 clones, around 90% of which are singletons. Time point given: peripheral blood 6 weeks after treatment start. Sequenced material: PBMCs, taken around atezolizumab (anti-PD-L1) treatment. The receptors shown here come from a man aged 55 to 70 with urothelial cancer.

The rearrangement joins TRBV5-5 to TRBJ2-7, with 10 bases matching TRBD1. V lost 3 bases and J lost 4; bases outside the gene matches: 4. CDR3 length equals 14 residues. CDR1 is SGHKS, CDR2 YYEKEE, per germline (reference sequence). The CDR3 region is CASSSPGQGYEQYF. In DNA, the CDR3 is TGTGCCAGCAGCTCTCCGGGACAGGGGTACGAGCAGTACTTC. The full variable domain, in which reference TRBV5-5 and TRBJ2-7 provide the parts outside the CDR3, is DAGVTQSPTHLIKTRGQQVTLRCSPISGHKSVSWYQQVLGQGPQFIFQYYEKEERGRGNFPDRFSARQFPNYSSELNVNALLLGDSALYLCASSSPGQGYEQYFGPGTRLTVT.

This CDR3 is CASSSRQGAQEQYF. CDR3 DNA: TGTGCCAGCAGCTCAAGACAGGGGGCGCAGGAGCAGTACTTC. J is TRBJ2-7 and V is TRBV11-3; 10 nucleotides line up with TRBD1. With 4 bases clipped from V and 7 bases from J, the junction kept 7 bases outside the gene matches. This CDR3 is 14 amino acids long. Germline values: CDR1 SGHNT, CDR2 YENEEA.

The J gene is TRBJ2-3, the V gene TRBV7-8; no firm D call. The CDR3 is 12 residues long. Trimming shortened V by 4 bases and J by 6 bases, and 8 bases separated the two germline ends. The germline V gene has CDR1 SGHVS and CDR2 FQNEAQ. Here the CDR3 reads CASSSDSDTQYF. The CDR3 DNA sequence: TGTGCCAGCAGCTCAGACTCGGATACGCAGTATTTT.

V and J are TRBV29-1 and TRBJ2-6, with TRBD1 matching 7 bases. Germline assignment: CDR1 SQVTM and CDR2 ANQGSEA. V was pared by 7 bases and J by 2 bases, with 8 bases of the junction left unmatched. The CDR3 loop spans 15 amino acids. CDR3 region: CSAGITGAGANVLTF. The CDR3 DNA is TGCAGCGCCGGAATCACAGGGGCTGGGGCCAACGTCCTGACTTTC.

V gene TRBV6-5 combines with J gene TRBJ2-4, with unresolved D. Germline loops: CDR1 MNHEY, CDR2 SVGAGI. The CDR3 runs 12 residues. V lost 8 bases and J 2 bases, leaving 7 bases between the germline ends. The CDR3 region has the DNA TGTGCCAGCGGGCAATCCAAAAACATTCAGTACTTC. Amino acid sequence: CASGQSKNIQYF.

V gene TRBV9 combines with J gene TRBJ2-5; 9 nucleotides agree with TRBD2. J was trimmed by 3 bases and V by 7 bases; bases with no gene match: 7. The germline V gene encodes CDR1 SGDLS and CDR2 YYNGEE. The CDR3 loop spans 14 amino acids. CDR3 sequence (DNA): TGTGCCAGCGGCCAGCGGGAGGTGGAAGAGACCCAGTACTTC. Translated: CASGQREVEETQYF.